These T cell receptor beta chains were read from a single sample in a study of CD8 T cells in ankylosing spondylitis. MiXCR was run by TCRdb on the 5' RACE reads, yielding one entry per CDR3 protein. The sample holds about 540,000 distinct CDR3 sequences, 12% seen once. The sample comprised blood, either unsorted or a sorted T cell fraction (not recorded which). These receptors were taken from a male donor with ankylosing spondylitis. CDR3s include the opening cysteine and the closing phenylalanine or tryptophan. The D gene is left open where the match is weak. Clone size, where shown, is once, few, many, or a class for clones that have expanded.

CDR3 length: 16
J gene: TRBJ1-2
V gene: TRBV7-2
clone size: few
D gene: NA
CDR3 DNA: TGTGCCAGCAGCGAAGGCGGAGGAAGCGCGAGCTATGGCTACACCTTC
CDR3 protein: CASSEGGGSASYGYTF

CDR3 length: 14
J gene: TRBJ2-1
V gene: TRBV5-6
clone size: NA
D gene: TRBD2
CDR3 DNA: TGTGCCAGCAGCTTTGGGCGGGAGGCCGGGGAGCAGTTCTTC
CDR3 protein: CASSFGREAGEQFF

CDR3 length: 15
J gene: TRBJ2-2
V gene: TRBV20-1
clone size: few
D gene: NA
CDR3 DNA: TGCAGTGCTAGAGATCGGCGCCTAGGGGGCGGGGAGCTGTTTTTT
CDR3 protein: CSARDRRLGGGELFF

CDR3 length: 15
J gene: TRBJ2-1
V gene: TRBV5-1
clone size: few
D gene: TRBD2
CDR3 DNA: TGCGCCAGCAGGCTAGCGGGACTTTCCTACAATGAGCAGTTCTTC
CDR3 protein: CASRLAGLSYNEQFF

CDR3 length: 15
J gene: TRBJ2-4
V gene: TRBV20-1
clone size: NA
D gene: TRBD2
CDR3 DNA: TGCAGTTTGTCTTCTGGCGGGAGCAAGAAGGACATTCAGTACTTC
CDR3 protein: CSLSSGGSKKDIQYF

CDR3 length: 16
J gene: TRBJ2-5
V gene: TRBV14
clone size: few
D gene: NA
CDR3 DNA: TGTGCCAGCAGCCTTTCCGGAGGCGGGACAAAAGAGACCCAGTACTTC
CDR3 protein: CASSLSGGGTKETQYF

CDR3 length: 15
J gene: TRBJ1-2
V gene: TRBV7-9
clone size: NA
D gene: TRBD1
CDR3 DNA: TGTGCCAGCAGCAGATACCGGGACAGGGAACATGGCTACACCTTC
CDR3 protein: CASSRYRDREHGYTF

CDR3 length: 13
J gene: TRBJ1-2
V gene: TRBV29-1
clone size: few
D gene: TRBD1
CDR3 DNA: TGCAGCGTTGTCAGACAGGGAGGATATGGCTACACCTTC
CDR3 protein: CSVVRQGGYGYTF

CDR3 length: 15
J gene: TRBJ2-1
V gene: TRBV27
clone size: few
D gene: NA
CDR3 DNA: TGTGCCAGCAGTTTTAAGGGCGGGACGAACAATGAGCAGTTCTTC
CDR3 protein: CASSFKGGTNNEQFF

CDR3 length: 13
J gene: TRBJ2-1
V gene: TRBV11-3
clone size: NA
D gene: TRBD2
CDR3 DNA: TGTGCCAGCAGCCCCAGGACTAGCCTTGAGCAGTTCTTC
CDR3 protein: CASSPRTSLEQFF

CDR3 length: 15
J gene: TRBJ2-3
V gene: TRBV20-1
clone size: NA
D gene: TRBD2
CDR3 DNA: TGCAGTGCTAGTGACCCGGCGGGGGGGGGAGATACGCAGTATTTT
CDR3 protein: CSASDPAGGGDTQYF

CDR3 length: 13
J gene: TRBJ1-2
V gene: TRBV20-1
clone size: NA
D gene: NA
CDR3 DNA: TGCAGTGCTAGAGTTCGTGCTTACGATGGCTACACCTTC
CDR3 protein: CSARVRAYDGYTF

CDR3 length: 14
J gene: TRBJ2-1
V gene: TRBV7-8
clone size: NA
D gene: NA
CDR3 DNA: TGTGCCGGCAGCTCCGGGACGCCCTACAATGAGCAGTTCTTC
CDR3 protein: CAGSSGTPYNEQFF

CDR3 length: 16
J gene: TRBJ2-5
V gene: TRBV20-1
clone size: NA
D gene: TRBD1
CDR3 DNA: TGCAGTGCTAGAGATGTGACAGGGGATGGAGGAGAGACCCAGTACTTC
CDR3 protein: CSARDVTGDGGETQYF

CDR3 length: 14
J gene: TRBJ2-7
V gene: TRBV19
clone size: NA
D gene: NA
CDR3 DNA: TGTGCCAGTAGTAGAAGGGACACTCAATACGAGCAGTACTTC
CDR3 protein: CASSRRDTQYEQYF

CDR3 length: 16
J gene: TRBJ1-5
V gene: TRBV7-9
clone size: NA
D gene: NA
CDR3 DNA: TGTGCCAGCAGCTTAGACGGCCAGTATGGCAATCAGCCCCAGCATTTT
CDR3 protein: CASSLDGQYGNQPQHF

CDR3 length: 12
J gene: TRBJ1-2
V gene: TRBV6-6
clone size: NA
D gene: NA
CDR3 DNA: TGTGCCAGCAGTTACGAGGACTATGGCTACACCTTC
CDR3 protein: CASSYEDYGYTF

CDR3 length: 14
J gene: TRBJ2-1
V gene: TRBV7-2
clone size: NA
D gene: NA
CDR3 DNA: TGTGCCAGCAGCTTAAGGCTGCTTGGCAATGAGCAGTTCTTC
CDR3 protein: CASSLRLLGNEQFF

CDR3 length: 15
J gene: TRBJ2-4
V gene: TRBV25-1
clone size: few
D gene: TRBD2
CDR3 DNA: TGTGCCAGCAGTGTTCCGGGACTAGAAAATAACATTCAGTACTTC
CDR3 protein: CASSVPGLENNIQYF

CDR3 length: 14
J gene: TRBJ2-3
V gene: TRBV15
clone size: NA
D gene: NA
CDR3 DNA: TGTGCCACCAGCAGGGCGCCCCGCCCAGATACGCAGTATTTT
CDR3 protein: CATSRAPRPDTQYF

CDR3 length: 14
J gene: TRBJ2-5
V gene: TRBV2
clone size: few
D gene: NA
CDR3 DNA: TGTGCCAGCAGTAACACTAGGTACCAAGAGACCCAGTACTTC
CDR3 protein: CASSNTRYQETQYF

CDR3 length: 14
J gene: TRBJ2-5
V gene: TRBV5-5
clone size: few
D gene: NA
CDR3 DNA: TGTGCCAGCAGCTTAGCGGCAGGGCAAGAGACCCAGTACTTC
CDR3 protein: CASSLAAGQETQYF

CDR3 length: 14
J gene: TRBJ2-7
V gene: TRBV20-1
clone size: few
D gene: TRBD1
CDR3 DNA: TGCAGTGCTACCCCGGGACAGGGAGGTGATGAGCAGTACTTC
CDR3 protein: CSATPGQGGDEQYF

CDR3 length: 13
J gene: TRBJ2-5
V gene: TRBV29-1
clone size: NA
D gene: NA
CDR3 DNA: TGCAGCGTTGAAGATCAGGTTAGGGAGACCCAGTACTTC
CDR3 protein: CSVEDQVRETQYF

CDR3 length: 15
J gene: TRBJ2-4
V gene: TRBV29-1
clone size: many
D gene: TRBD1
CDR3 DNA: TGCAGCACACTAAGAGGGACAGGGGCAACGGACATTCAGTACTTC
CDR3 protein: CSTLRGTGATDIQYF

CDR3 length: 14
J gene: TRBJ2-7
V gene: TRBV25-1
clone size: NA
D gene: NA
CDR3 DNA: TGTGCCAGCAGTGATCACGGAACTTCCTACGAGCAGTACTTC
CDR3 protein: CASSDHGTSYEQYF

CDR3 length: 13
J gene: TRBJ2-5
V gene: TRBV20-1
clone size: NA
D gene: NA
CDR3 DNA: TGCAGTGCTTCTCCCGGGCTTCAAGAGACCCAGTACTTC
CDR3 protein: CSASPGLQETQYF

CDR3 length: 17
J gene: TRBJ2-6
V gene: TRBV6-1
clone size: NA
D gene: NA
CDR3 DNA: TGTGCCAGCAGCCGGGACGGTGGATTCGGTGGGGCCAACGTCCTGACTTTC
CDR3 protein: CASSRDGGFGGANVLTF

CDR3 length: 13
J gene: TRBJ1-1
V gene: TRBV5-1
clone size: few
D gene: TRBD1
CDR3 DNA: TGCGCCAGCAGCTCACAGGGGCCCACTGAAGCTTTCTTT
CDR3 protein: CASSSQGPTEAFF

CDR3 length: 14
J gene: TRBJ2-7
V gene: TRBV6-1
clone size: few
D gene: TRBD1
CDR3 DNA: TGTGCCAGCGGTACAGGGGCAGGAGGAAACGAGCAGTACTTC
CDR3 protein: CASGTGAGGNEQYF

CDR3 length: 15
J gene: TRBJ2-3
V gene: TRBV2
clone size: few
D gene: NA
CDR3 DNA: TGTGCCAGCAGTGAGGCTCGACCGAGCACAGATACGCAGTATTTT
CDR3 protein: CASSEARPSTDTQYF

CDR3 length: 15
J gene: TRBJ2-6
V gene: TRBV5-1
clone size: many
D gene: NA
CDR3 DNA: TGCGCCAGCAGCTTGGGGTCCTCTGGGGCCAACGTCCTGACTTTC
CDR3 protein: CASSLGSSGANVLTF

CDR3 length: 14
J gene: TRBJ1-1
V gene: TRBV10-3
clone size: few
D gene: NA
CDR3 DNA: TGTGCCATCAGTGGGGAGGGTAGCAGGCCTGAAGCTTTCTTT
CDR3 protein: CAISGEGSRPEAFF

CDR3 length: 13
J gene: TRBJ2-7
V gene: TRBV29-1
clone size: few
D gene: TRBD2
CDR3 DNA: TGCAGCGTCCGGACTAGCGGGGCCTACGAGCAGCACTTC
CDR3 protein: CSVRTSGAYEQHF

CDR3 length: 12
J gene: TRBJ1-1
V gene: TRBV7-9
clone size: few
D gene: NA
CDR3 DNA: TGTGCCAGCAGCTTCTCACCCCTTGAAGCTTTCTTT
CDR3 protein: CASSFSPLEAFF

CDR3 length: 14
J gene: TRBJ2-1
V gene: TRBV6-2/TRBV6-3
clone size: few
D gene: NA
CDR3 DNA: TGTGCCAGCAGTTATCCGAGCTCCTACAATGAGCAGTTCTTC
CDR3 protein: CASSYPSSYNEQFF

CDR3 length: 15
J gene: TRBJ2-3
V gene: TRBV10-3
clone size: NA
D gene: NA
CDR3 DNA: TGTGCCATCAGTGAGTCGAAACCGGGGTCAGATACGCAGTATTTT
CDR3 protein: CAISESKPGSDTQYF

CDR3 length: 15
J gene: TRBJ1-5
V gene: TRBV9
clone size: few
D gene: NA
CDR3 DNA: TGTGCCAGCAGCGTAGGTATAAATAGCAATCAGCCCCAGCATTTT
CDR3 protein: CASSVGINSNQPQHF

CDR3 length: 20
J gene: TRBJ2-1
V gene: TRBV21-1
clone size: NA
D gene: NA
CDR3 DNA: NA
CDR3 protein: CASSLGWGQGALSWYNEQFF

CDR3 length: 15
J gene: TRBJ1-1
V gene: TRBV29-1
clone size: NA
D gene: NA
CDR3 DNA: TGCAGCGTTGAATTTGGTGGGTCGGGGGGGACTGAAGCTTTCTTT
CDR3 protein: CSVEFGGSGGTEAFF

CDR3 length: 13
J gene: TRBJ1-5
V gene: TRBV6-6
clone size: NA
D gene: NA
CDR3 DNA: TGTGCCAGCACGGGTTGGGGCAATCAGCCCCAGCATTTT
CDR3 protein: CASTGWGNQPQHF

CDR3 length: 15
J gene: TRBJ1-6
V gene: TRBV27
clone size: NA
D gene: NA
CDR3 DNA: TGTGCCAGCAGTTCTCGACGGAGCTATAATTCACCCCTCCACTTT
CDR3 protein: CASSSRRSYNSPLHF

CDR3 length: 16
J gene: TRBJ2-2
V gene: TRBV7-9
clone size: many
D gene: TRBD1
CDR3 DNA: TGTGCCAGCAGCTCCCAGACAGGGTTGAACACCGGGGAGCTGTTTTTT
CDR3 protein: CASSSQTGLNTGELFF

CDR3 length: 18
J gene: TRBJ2-1
V gene: TRBV12-3/TRBV12-4
clone size: NA
D gene: TRBD2
CDR3 DNA: TGTGCCTTCAGTTTAGCCCCCACTAGCGGTTCTTCCTACAATGAGCAGTTCTTC
CDR3 protein: CAFSLAPTSGSSYNEQFF

CDR3 length: 12
J gene: TRBJ2-1
V gene: TRBV11-3
clone size: NA
D gene: NA
CDR3 DNA: TGTGCCAGCAGCTTAAGGAGACAAGAGCAGTTCTTC
CDR3 protein: CASSLRRQEQFF

CDR3 length: 11
J gene: TRBJ2-2
V gene: TRBV30
clone size: NA
D gene: NA
CDR3 DNA: TGTGCCTGGAGTAACACCGGGGAGCTGTTTTTT
CDR3 protein: CAWSNTGELFF

CDR3 length: 16
J gene: TRBJ1-6
V gene: TRBV10-2
clone size: few
D gene: TRBD1
CDR3 DNA: TGCGCCAGCAGTGAGTCAGGCAGGGGGGTTAATTCACCCCTCCACTTT
CDR3 protein: CASSESGRGVNSPLHF

CDR3 length: 15
J gene: TRBJ1-5
V gene: TRBV5-1
clone size: NA
D gene: TRBD1
CDR3 DNA: TGCGCCAGCAGCACGACAGGGGGCGGAGGTCAGCCCCAGCATTTT
CDR3 protein: CASSTTGGGGQPQHF

CDR3 length: 13
J gene: TRBJ2-5
V gene: TRBV3-1
clone size: NA
D gene: NA
CDR3 DNA: TGTGCCAGCAGCCAAGAGAACAAAGAGACCCAGTACTTC
CDR3 protein: CASSQENKETQYF

CDR3 length: 13
J gene: TRBJ1-2
V gene: TRBV20-1
clone size: NA
D gene: NA
CDR3 DNA: TGCAGTGCTAGACCCCAGGGATTCTATGGCTACACCTTC
CDR3 protein: CSARPQGFYGYTF

CDR3 length: 15
J gene: TRBJ1-1
V gene: TRBV18
clone size: NA
D gene: TRBD1
CDR3 DNA: TGTGCCAGCTCACGCGGGACAGATCCTAGCACTGAAGCTTTCTTT
CDR3 protein: CASSRGTDPSTEAFF

CDR3 length: 14
J gene: TRBJ2-7
V gene: TRBV5-1
clone size: many
D gene: NA
CDR3 DNA: TGCGCCAGCAGCTTGGCAGGCGAGGGGTACGAGCAGTACTTC
CDR3 protein: CASSLAGEGYEQYF

CDR3 length: 16
J gene: TRBJ2-5
V gene: TRBV11-3
clone size: few
D gene: TRBD1
CDR3 DNA: TGTGCCAGCAGCCCTAGGACAGGGGGCTTTGTGGAGACCCAGTACTTC
CDR3 protein: CASSPRTGGFVETQYF

CDR3 length: 15
J gene: TRBJ1-1
V gene: TRBV5-1
clone size: few
D gene: NA
CDR3 DNA: TGCGCCAGCAGCTACTCCACAGGGAGGGACACTGAAGCTTTCTTT
CDR3 protein: CASSYSTGRDTEAFF

CDR3 length: 13
J gene: TRBJ1-5
V gene: TRBV6-1
clone size: few
D gene: NA
CDR3 DNA: TGTGCCAGCAGGGGACCAGGCAATCAGCCCCAGCATTTT
CDR3 protein: CASRGPGNQPQHF

CDR3 length: 14
J gene: TRBJ2-3
V gene: TRBV10-3
clone size: few
D gene: NA
CDR3 DNA: TGTGCCATCAGTGAGGCGGAAGGCGGAGATACGCAGTATTTT
CDR3 protein: CAISEAEGGDTQYF

CDR3 length: 14
J gene: TRBJ2-3
V gene: TRBV14
clone size: medium-sized
D gene: NA
CDR3 DNA: TGTGCCAGCAGCCAAGACAGGAGGGGCTATACGCAGTATTTT
CDR3 protein: CASSQDRRGYTQYF

CDR3 length: 14
J gene: TRBJ2-3
V gene: TRBV20-1
clone size: NA
D gene: NA
CDR3 DNA: TGCAGTGAGGAGGGGCTCCAGCTCACAGATACGCAGTATTTT
CDR3 protein: CSEEGLQLTDTQYF

CDR3 length: 13
J gene: TRBJ2-5
V gene: TRBV7-2
clone size: many
D gene: NA
CDR3 DNA: TGTGCCAGCAGCTTAGGGGGGCTAGAGACCCAGTACTTC
CDR3 protein: CASSLGGLETQYF